This T cell receptor beta chain was sequenced in a study of T cell repertoires in cytomegalovirus infection. Overall study results and limits: Adding up the frequency of public TCR beta families identified people who carried CMV plus the relevant HLA.

This clonotype occurred a few times. Its antigen is undetermined. This CDR3 region has 19 residues. V trimming: 0 bases; J trimming: 5 bases; junction bases outside the gene matches: 21. Germline CDR1 reads DFQATT; CDR2 reads SNEGSKA (reference sequence). TCRdb redid the calling of the reads with MiXCR, one entry per CDR3 protein. The profile shows about 400,000 distinct CDR3 sequences, about 35% of them singletons. This TCR derives from a human donor in good health (CMV status not recorded). Some clones in this sample may be carry-over from other donors' samples. Material: cultured PBMCs, obtained from culture after CMV antigen stimulation. V usage is TRBV20-1 and J usage is TRBJ1-1, with TRBD1 matching 7 bases. The CDR3 DNA reads TGCAGTGCTAGAGATCGGGGGGGGGCAGGGGGTTTGTGGACGACTGAAGCTTTCTTT. Its protein product is CSARDRGGAGGLWTTEAFF.